Below, one T cell receptor (beta chain) is given with its context. The antigen is unknown. The protocol was immunoSEQ multiplex PCR, while the TCRdb copy is restricted to in-frame clones and leaves out a portion. The sample includes about 140,000 clones, approximately 84% of them seen just once. This CDR3 has 12 residues. V shed 6 bases and J shed 9 bases, with 12 bases lying between them. Per germline, CDR1 ENHRY and CDR2 SYGVKD. This record comes from a study of cytomegalovirus exposure and HLA in healthy donors. Looking at the study overall: It was reported in a later analysis that the 95 to 150 validation repertoires used the same platform as the 550 to 850 first-cohort repertoires.

Study conclusions and caveats: The majority of TCR sequences were rare, yet some public TCRs appeared in many donors.

This TCR derives from a woman aged 25 to 45 in good health and CMV-seronegative. The sequencing input was PBMCs. The chain employs TRBV10-3 and TRBJ2-1, with D possibly TRBD2 on 6 matching bases. Here the CDR3 DNA reads TGTGCCATCAGCCCTACTAGCTCTGAGCAGTTCTTC. As protein: CAISPTSSEQFF.